The 14 T cell receptor beta chains below all came from one sample that was sequenced in a study of neurological immune-mediated disorders. Each CDR3 protein is one row after TCRdb ran MiXCR on the 5' RACE reads. Altogether 90,000 to 100,000 distinct CDR3 sequences are present, approximately 3.3% being singletons, with the ten largest covering around 5.5%. Sequencing input: PBMCs. The receptors originated from a woman aged 18-29 years with multiple sclerosis.

This clonotype occurred many times. The chain links TRBV7-9 to TRBJ1-2, with D possibly TRBD1 on 6 matching bases. Germline V gene data show CDR1 as SEHNR and CDR2 as FQNEAQ (reference sequence). The CDR3 sequence is 15 residues long. Trimming left V 4 bases short and J 1 base short, with 13 bases between. In nucleotides, the CDR3 is TGTGCCAGCAGCTGGACAGAGGGCTTTAACTATGGCTACACCTTC. This encodes CASSWTEGFNYGYTF. Drawing the rest from reference TRBV7-9 and TRBJ1-2, the complete variable domain is DTGVSQNPRHKITKRGQNVTFRCDPISEHNRLYWYRQTLGQGPEFLTYFQNEAQLEKSRLLSDRFSAERPKGSFSTLEIQRTEQGDSAMYLCASSWTEGFNYGYTFGSGTRLTVV.

There are many counts of this clonotype. The chain recombines TRBV7-9 with TRBJ1-1; D may be TRBD1 (5 bases). CDR3 length: 15 amino acids. Germline V gene sequence: CDR1 SEHNR, CDR2 FQNEAQ (reference sequence). Trimming cost V 4 bases and J 11 bases, with 23 bases left between them. CDR3 residues: CASSSLARRGAGAFF. DNA for the CDR3: TGTGCCAGCAGCTCACTAGCCCGAAGGGGAGCTGGGGCTTTCTTT.

This clonotype was found many times. CDR3 loop: CASSSSGTGSSGANVLTF. The CDR3 DNA reads TGCGCCAGCAGCTCCTCCGGGACGGGGAGCTCTGGGGCCAACGTCCTGACTTTC. The V gene is TRBV5-1, the J gene TRBJ2-6, with D perhaps TRBD1 or TRBD2 (5 bases each). Per the germline V gene, CDR1 is SGHRS and CDR2 is YFSETQ. V dropped 3 bases and J dropped 0 bases, with 16 bases sitting between them. CDR3 length: 18 amino acids.

The table lists this clonotype with many counts. The rearrangement uses TRBV5-1 and TRBJ2-3; D gene uncertain. The V gene's germline CDR1 is SGHRS and CDR2 YFSETQ. The V end lost 6 bases, the J end lost 0 bases, and 11 bases lay between the germline ends. The CDR3 consists of 14 residues. CDR3 loop: CASTSAFSTDTQYF. DNA for the CDR3: TGCGCCAGCACTTCCGCCTTTAGCACAGATACGCAGTATTTT. The whole variable domain, remainder taken from reference TRBV5-1 and TRBJ2-3, is KAGVTQTPRYLIKTRGQQVTLSCSPISGHRSVSWYQQTPGQGLQFLFEYFSETQRNKGNFPGRFSGRQFSNSRSEMNVSTLELGDSALYLCASTSAFSTDTQYFGPGTRLTVL.

With regard to this clonotype: A much larger clone differs from this one at a single base, so this may be a read error. This chain links TRBV7-2 with TRBJ2-2; TRBD1 might be the D (6 bases). V lost 6 bases and J 4 bases, leaving 12 bases between the germline ends. Germline V CDR1 and CDR2: SGHTA, FQGNSA. This CDR3 has 14 amino acids. The CDR3 coding sequence is TGTGCCAGCAGGCACGGGACAATCACCGGGGAGCTGTTTTTT. It codes for CASRHGTITGELFF.

This clonotype was seen at least ten times. The CDR3 DNA is TGTGCCAGCAGTCACGGACTAGTCTATGAGCAGTTCTTC. This codes for CASSHGLVYEQFF. V and J are TRBV6-6 and TRBJ2-1; 7 bases fit TRBD2. The CDR3 is made up of 13 amino acids. V trimming: 5 bases; J trimming: 8 bases; junction bases outside the gene matches: 6. Per germline, CDR1 MNHNY and CDR2 SVGAGI (reference sequence).

In its sample, this clonotype was seen many times. This rearrangement joins TRBV12-3 or TRBV12-4 to TRBJ1-1, with a weak D call TRBD1 (5 bases). Trimming removed 6 bases from V and 1 base from J, with 12 bases in between. The CDR3 has 14 amino acids. The CDR3 protein is CASSLQDPNTEAFF. CDR3 in DNA: TGTGCCAGCAGCCTACAGGACCCGAACACTGAAGCTTTCTTT.

The table lists this clonotype with many counts. The CDR3 DNA is TGTGCCACCAGCAGAGATATCGAGTTAGGCTACACCTTC. The encoded protein is CATSRDIELGYTF. The V and J genes are TRBV15 and TRBJ1-2; D unresolved. The CDR3 is made up of 13 amino acids. CDR1 and CDR2 (germline): LNHNV, YYDKDF (reference sequence). Trimming took off 0 bases at V and 8 bases at J, with 10 bases between the two ends.

This clonotype was counted many times. The CDR3 reads CASSQRDRDRDPNEQFF. CDR3 nucleotides: TGCGCCAGCAGCCAAAGGGACCGGGACAGGGATCCCAATGAGCAGTTCTTC. This sequence joins TRBV4-1 and TRBJ2-1; the match to TRBD1 covers 9 bases. The CDR3 is 17 residues long. Germline CDR1 is MGHRA and CDR2 is YSYEKL. After removal of 2 bases from V and 6 bases from J, the junction contained 11 bases not matched to a gene.

The V gene is TRBV12-3 or TRBV12-4, the J gene TRBJ1-5, with 10 bases lining up with TRBD1. This CDR3 has 15 amino acids. The V gene end was trimmed by 5 bases and the J gene end by 5 bases; junction bases not matched to a gene: 6. The CDR3 nucleotides read TGTGCCAGCAGTCCGGACAGGGGGTTCTATCAGCCCCAGCATTTT. Its translation is CASSPDRGFYQPQHF.

This clonotype has a count of ten or more. The genes are TRBV4-2 and TRBJ2-5; D is uncertain. CDR3 length equals 14 residues. Germline V gene lookup returns CDR1 LGHNA and CDR2 YNFKEQ. Trimming pared 1 base from V and 5 bases from J, leaving 11 bases between. CDR3 bases: TGTGCCAGCAGCCAAGTGTCTGAGTTGGAGACCCAGTACTTC. It yields the protein CASSQVSELETQYF.

This clonotype was counted many times. V gene TRBV11-2 combines with J gene TRBJ2-5, with 12 bases aligning to TRBD2. Germline CDR1 is SGHAT and CDR2 is FQNNGV. With V trimmed by 6 bases and J by 3 bases, 5 bases remained unmatched. The length of the CDR3 is 15 residues. Written as DNA, the CDR3 is TGTGCCAGCAGGGCCCGGACTAGCGGGGAAGAGACCCAGTACTTC. Translating gives CASRARTSGEETQYF.

In its sample, this clonotype was seen many times. The V call is TRBV29-1, the J call TRBJ2-5; the D call may be TRBD1 or TRBD2 (6 bases each). Trimming removed 7 bases from V and 1 base from J, with 16 bases in between. This CDR3 is built from 14 residues. Germline V gives CDR1 SQVTM, CDR2 ANQGSEA. CDR3 protein: CSAGETGFQETQYF. CDR3 coding DNA: TGCAGCGCGGGAGAAACAGGGTTCCAAGAGACCCAGTACTTC.

This clonotype was observed many times. V gene TRBV6-4 combines with J gene TRBJ2-1; D uncertain. Trimming took 6 bases from V and 4 from J, leaving 13 bases between them. CDR3 length: 14 residues. In germline, CDR1 is MRHNA, CDR2 SNTAGT. The DNA for the CDR3 is TGTGCCAGCAGCCCTAAACCAGAATACAATGAGCAGTTCTTC. Translating gives CASSPKPEYNEQFF.